This entry is about one TCR beta chain. The antigen remains undetermined. This specimen comes from a study of T cell responses to AZD1222 COVID-19 vaccine. On the study more broadly: Combined were second doses at about 4 or about 12 weeks. Study-wide results and limits: Among spike-specific TCRs, nearly half reportedly target unmutated variant regions. Of the AZD1222 recipients, only 5 to 7 were seropositive at baseline.

Sequencing used immunoSEQ multiplex PCR; TCRdb keeps in-frame clones, though not all of them. The data show about 150,000 clones, with 70% to 90% seen just once and about 5% held by the top ten. V was cut by 5 bases and J by 2 bases, with 3 bases left in between. Germline CDR1 DFQATT, CDR2 SNEGSKA (reference sequence). The CDR3 consists of 10 residues. The TCR sequence derives from an adult in good health. The J gene is TRBJ2-5, the V gene TRBV20-1; D is uncertain. Source: peripheral blood, taken on day 0 of AZD1222 vaccination. In DNA, the CDR3 is TGCAGTGCTTTTCAAGAGACCCAGTACTTC. Protein: CSAFQETQYF.